A selection of T cell receptor beta chains follows, all from one sample in a study of T-cell reconstitution after alpha-beta-depleted transplantation in children. From the PCR reads, TCRdb called clonotypes with MiXCR, one entry per CDR3 protein. The sample consists of 65,000 to 90,000 distinct CDR3 sequences, approximately 11% of them appearing once. This sample comprised PBMCs, obtained before TCRalphabeta/CD19-depleted stem cell transplant. All receptors come from a boy under 18 with acute myeloid leukemia, due to receive a stem cell transplant. CDR3s include the opening cysteine and the closing phenylalanine or tryptophan. A D gene is named only where the DNA matches it firmly. Size is omitted from some rows. Given values are once, few, many or a class for expanded clones.

TRBD2 TRBJ2-1 TRBV7-2 many TGTGCCAGCAGCTTAGAAGGGACTAGGGTTTGGGAGCAGTTCTTC CASSLEGTRVWEQFF
NA TRBJ1-3 TRBV4-1 many TGCGCCAGCAGCCAAGGAGACCTCTCTGGAAACACCATATATTTT CASSQGDLSGNTIYF
NA TRBJ2-7 TRBV29-1 NA TGCAGCGTTGAAGATCAGGCCCGGCGCGAGCAGTACTTC CSVEDQARREQYF
NA TRBJ2-7 TRBV7-2 many TGTGCCAGCAGCTTGTCCTATAGGGAGCAGTACTTC CASSLSYREQYF
NA TRBJ1-6 TRBV29-1 many TGCAGCCCCGGTGATAATTCACCCCTCCACTTT CSPGDNSPLHF
NA TRBJ1-2 TRBV29-1 many TGCAGCACCCGGGCTCCCGGCGCCTATGGCTACACCTTC CSTRAPGAYGYTF
NA TRBJ2-1 TRBV27 many TGTGCCAGCAGTTTAGGGGGACACTTGGCGTGGGTCTTC CASSLGGHLAWVF
NA TRBJ2-2 TRBV19 many TGTGCCAGTAGCACTACTATAAACACCGGGGAGCTGTTTTTT CASSTTINTGELFF
NA TRBJ2-3 TRBV20-1 many TGCAGTGCTAAAGGGCAGGGCACAGATACGCAGTATTTT CSAKGQGTDTQYF
NA TRBJ1-2 TRBV12-5 NA TGTGCTAGTGTTCCGTCCGGAGAATCGCATGGCTACACCTTC CASVPSGESHGYTF
TRBD1 TRBJ1-2 TRBV28 many TGTGCCAGCAGGATAACAGGGGCGAGTGGTGGCTACACCTTC CASRITGASGGYTF
NA TRBJ2-5 TRBV4-2 many TGTGCCAGCAGCCAAGGGCGCAGGGAAGAGACCCAGTACTTC CASSQGRREETQYF
NA TRBJ1-1 TRBV7-2 many TGTGCCAGCAGCTACCTGACCCCCGAAGCTTTCTTT CASSYLTPEAFF
TRBD2 TRBJ2-7 TRBV29-1 many TGCAGCGTTGTAGCGTCGGAGCGGGAGATTACCTACGAGCAGTACTTC CSVVASEREITYEQYF
NA TRBJ1-1 TRBV18 NA TGTGCCAGCTCACCAGATCGGGTGGGGACTGAAGCTTTCTTT CASSPDRVGTEAFF
NA TRBJ2-3 TRBV4-2 many TGTGCCAGCAGCCAAGATGGCCGAATGTCGACAGATACGCAGTATTTT CASSQDGRMSTDTQYF
TRBD2 TRBJ2-5 TRBV27 many TGTGCCAGCAGTCGACTAGCGGGCCAAGAGACCCAGTACTTC CASSRLAGQETQYF
TRBD1 TRBJ1-6 TRBV6-1 many TGTGCCAGCACCGGGACAGGGCCCTCCTATAATTCACCCCTCCACTTT CASTGTGPSYNSPLHF
NA TRBJ2-2 TRBV11-2 many TGTGCCAGCAGCTTAAGGGTCAACACCGGGGAGCTGTTTTTT CASSLRVNTGELFF
NA TRBJ2-3 TRBV9 many TGTGCCAGCAGCGTAGAAGCCGGACATAGCACAGATACGCAGTATTTT CASSVEAGHSTDTQYF
TRBD2 TRBJ2-1 TRBV10-3 NA TGTGCCATCAGCCCGGGATCTAGCGGGAGGTCCGAAAACAATGAGCAGTTCTTC CAISPGSSGRSENNEQFF
TRBD1 TRBJ2-6 TRBV5-1 many TGCGCCAGCAGCCAACCACAGGGGGTCGCTATGTCTGGGGCCAACGTCCTGACTTTC CASSQPQGVAMSGANVLTF
TRBD2 TRBJ2-1 TRBV5-6 many TGTGCCAGCAGCTTGAGGGTAGCGGGCCCCTACAATGAGCAGTTCTTC CASSLRVAGPYNEQFF
TRBD2 TRBJ2-6 TRBV6-1 many TGTGCCAGCGGCCTAGCGGGAACCAGTGGGGCCAACGTCCTGACTTTC CASGLAGTSGANVLTF
NA TRBJ2-3 TRBV3-1 many TGTGCCAGCAGCCAAGCGGGGCAGATTCTTGGAGATACGCAGTATTTT CASSQAGQILGDTQYF
TRBD2 TRBJ2-1 TRBV19 NA TGTGCCAGTAGTCCGACTAGCCCTATTTACAATGAGCAGTTCTTC CASSPTSPIYNEQFF
TRBD1 TRBJ2-7 TRBV28 many TGTGCCAGCAGTCTGGGGACAGGGCTCCTCGAGCAGTACTTC CASSLGTGLLEQYF
NA TRBJ2-4 TRBV9 once TGTGCCAGCAGCGAACAGGCCCTGACGAACATTCAGTACTTC CASSEQALTNIQYF
NA TRBJ1-6 TRBV7-8 many TGTGCCAGCAGCTTAGGAACCGGTTATAATTCACCCCTCCACTTT CASSLGTGYNSPLHF
NA TRBJ2-7 TRBV11-2 NA TGTGCCAGCAGCTACCAACAGGGCTACGAGCAGTACTTC CASSYQQGYEQYF
NA TRBJ2-5 TRBV7-8 many TGTGCCAGCAGCTTAGTGAGGGCCGGTTTGGGGTACTTC CASSLVRAGLGYF
TRBD1 TRBJ1-1 TRBV27 NA TGTGCCAGCAGCTACAGGGGAATGAACACTGAAGCTTTCTTT CASSYRGMNTEAFF
TRBD1 TRBJ1-1 TRBV4-3 many TGCGCCAGCAGCCAAGCTGGACAGGGCGTCACTGAAGCTTTCTTT CASSQAGQGVTEAFF
TRBD2 TRBJ2-4 TRBV4-2 many TGTGCCAGCAGCCAGCAAGGGGCGGTAGCGGGCAAAAACATTCAGTACTTC CASSQQGAVAGKNIQYF
NA TRBJ2-3 TRBV9 many TGTGCCAGCAGCGTAGAATGGGCGGGACTCACAGATACGCAGTATTTT CASSVEWAGLTDTQYF
TRBD2 TRBJ2-4 TRBV7-8 many TGTGCCAGCAGCCGCGCCGGGACTAGCGTCGAAAACATTCAGTACTTC CASSRAGTSVENIQYF
NA TRBJ2-3 TRBV12-3/TRBV12-4 NA TGTGCCAGCAGCCCTAGAGCGAGGGGTAGCACAGATACGCAGTATTTT CASSPRARGSTDTQYF
NA TRBJ1-1 TRBV7-2 NA TGTGCCAGCAGCTCAGCACAGGGAAGGGCTGAAGCTTTCTTT CASSSAQGRAEAFF
NA TRBJ2-1 TRBV7-8 few TGTGCCAGCAGCCTTAGGACAGTCTACAATGAGCAGTTCTTC CASSLRTVYNEQFF
NA TRBJ2-5 TRBV6-1 many TGTGCCAGCAGTCGGGGGGTCAGGGGCCAAGAGACCCAGTACTTC CASSRGVRGQETQYF
NA TRBJ1-2 TRBV4-1 many TGCGCCAGCAGCCGAATACAGGTTGACTATGGCTACACCTTC CASSRIQVDYGYTF
TRBD2 TRBJ2-1 TRBV6-5 many TGTGCCAGCAGTTACTCGATGGCGGGAGGGGCGCGTGAGCAGTTCTTC CASSYSMAGGAREQFF
TRBD2 TRBJ2-7 TRBV15 many TGTGCCACCAGCAGAGAGGGACTAGCGGGATCCGAGCAGTACTTC CATSREGLAGSEQYF